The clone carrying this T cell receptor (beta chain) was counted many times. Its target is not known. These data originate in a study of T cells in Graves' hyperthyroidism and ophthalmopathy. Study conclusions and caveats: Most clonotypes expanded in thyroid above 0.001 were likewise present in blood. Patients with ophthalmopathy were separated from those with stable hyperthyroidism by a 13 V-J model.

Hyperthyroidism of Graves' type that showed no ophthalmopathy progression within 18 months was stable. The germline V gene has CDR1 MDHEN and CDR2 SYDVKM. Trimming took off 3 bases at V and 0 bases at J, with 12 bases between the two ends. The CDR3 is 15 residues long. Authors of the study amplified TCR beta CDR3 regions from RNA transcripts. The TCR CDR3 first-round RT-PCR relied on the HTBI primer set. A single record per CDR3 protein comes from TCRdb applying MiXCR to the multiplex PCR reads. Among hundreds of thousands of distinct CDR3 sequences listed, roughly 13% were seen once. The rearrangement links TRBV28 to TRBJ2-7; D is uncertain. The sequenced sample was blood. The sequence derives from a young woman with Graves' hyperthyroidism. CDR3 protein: CASSFSVLSSYEQYF. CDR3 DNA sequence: TGTGCCAGCAGTTTTTCTGTGCTGAGCTCCTACGAGCAGTACTTC.